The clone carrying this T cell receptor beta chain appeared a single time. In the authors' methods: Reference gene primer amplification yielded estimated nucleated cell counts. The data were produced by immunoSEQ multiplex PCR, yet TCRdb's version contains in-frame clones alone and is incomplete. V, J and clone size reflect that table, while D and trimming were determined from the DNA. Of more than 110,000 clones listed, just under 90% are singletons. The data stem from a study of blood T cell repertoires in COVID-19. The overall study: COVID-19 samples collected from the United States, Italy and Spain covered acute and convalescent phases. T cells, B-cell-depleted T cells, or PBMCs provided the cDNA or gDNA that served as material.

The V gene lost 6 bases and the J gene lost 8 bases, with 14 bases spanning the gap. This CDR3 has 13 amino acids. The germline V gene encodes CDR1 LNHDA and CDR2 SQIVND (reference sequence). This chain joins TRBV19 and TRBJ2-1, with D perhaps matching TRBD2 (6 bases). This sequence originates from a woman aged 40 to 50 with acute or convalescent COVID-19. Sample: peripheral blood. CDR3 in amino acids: CASSSGSEYEQFF. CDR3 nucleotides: TGTGCCAGTAGCAGCGGGTCGGAATATGAGCAGTTCTTC.